This T cell receptor beta chain comes out of a study of OX40 agonist ivuxolimab in advanced cancers. V lost 5 bases to trimming and J lost 4 bases; unmatched junction nucleotides: 11. Germline V gene lookup returns CDR1 SGHVS and CDR2 FNYEAQ. The CDR3 is 17 amino acids. In its sample, this clone was seen once. No antigen is known for it. Profiling relied on immunoSEQ multiplex PCR, and the TCRdb table lists in-frame clones only, not all of them. Of over 70,000 clones detected, over 80% appear once; the ten largest clones hold around 7%. The study, taken as a whole, reports: The authors did not determine the antigen specificity of the expanded peripheral T cells.

J is TRBJ2-3 and V is TRBV7-6; 11 bases are shared with TRBD2. The sample in question was CD4+ or CD8+ T cells sorted from blood, obtained in a trial of the OX40 agonist ivuxolimab. This sequence was found in an adult with an advanced solid tumor such as melanoma, head and neck, liver or kidney cancer. The CDR3 spells CASSPPSGTSGPDTQYF. The CDR3 coding sequence is TGTGCCAGCAGCCCACCCTCCGGGACTAGCGGCCCAGATACGCAGTATTTT.